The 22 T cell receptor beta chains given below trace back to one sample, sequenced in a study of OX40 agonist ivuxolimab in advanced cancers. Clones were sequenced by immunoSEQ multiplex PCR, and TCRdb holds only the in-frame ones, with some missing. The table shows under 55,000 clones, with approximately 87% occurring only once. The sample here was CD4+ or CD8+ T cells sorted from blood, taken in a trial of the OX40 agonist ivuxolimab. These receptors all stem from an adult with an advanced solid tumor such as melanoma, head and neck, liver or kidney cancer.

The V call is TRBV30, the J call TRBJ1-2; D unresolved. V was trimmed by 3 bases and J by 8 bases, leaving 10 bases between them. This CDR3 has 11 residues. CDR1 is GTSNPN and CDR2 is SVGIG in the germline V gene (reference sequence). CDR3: CAWSNPEGYTF. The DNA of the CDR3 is TGTGCCTGGAGCAACCCGGAGGGCTACACCTTC.

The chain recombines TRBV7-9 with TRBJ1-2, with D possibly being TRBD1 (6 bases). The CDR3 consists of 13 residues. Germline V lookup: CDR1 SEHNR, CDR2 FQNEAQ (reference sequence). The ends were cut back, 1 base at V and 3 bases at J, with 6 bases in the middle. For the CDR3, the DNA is TGTGCCAGCAGCTTAGAGGGGGACTATGGCTACACCTTC. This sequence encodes CASSLEGDYGYTF.

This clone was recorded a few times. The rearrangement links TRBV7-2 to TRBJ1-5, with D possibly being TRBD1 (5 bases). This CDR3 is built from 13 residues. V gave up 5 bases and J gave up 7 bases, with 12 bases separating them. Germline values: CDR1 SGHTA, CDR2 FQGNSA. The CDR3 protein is CASSLDIWQPQHF. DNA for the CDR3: TGTGCCAGCAGCCTGGACATCTGGCAGCCCCAGCATTTT.

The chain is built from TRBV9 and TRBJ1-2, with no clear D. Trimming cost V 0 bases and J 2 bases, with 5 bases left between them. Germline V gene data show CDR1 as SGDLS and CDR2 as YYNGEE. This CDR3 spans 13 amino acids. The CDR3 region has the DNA TGTGCCAGCAGCGTAGCGGGGAACTATGGCTACACCTTC. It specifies CASSVAGNYGYTF.

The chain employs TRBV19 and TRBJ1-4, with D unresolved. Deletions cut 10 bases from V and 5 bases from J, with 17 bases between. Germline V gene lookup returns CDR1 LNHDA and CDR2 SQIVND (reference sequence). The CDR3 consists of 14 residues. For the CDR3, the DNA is TGTGCCACCAGAACGACACCGGGGAATGAAAAACTGTTTTTT. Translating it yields CATRTTPGNEKLFF. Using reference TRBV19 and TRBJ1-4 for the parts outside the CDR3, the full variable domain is DGGITQSPKYLFRKEGQNVTLSCEQNLNHDAMYWYRQDPGQGLRLIYYSQIVNDFQKGDIAEGYSVSREKKESFPLTVTSAQKNPTAFYLCATRTTPGNEKLFFGSGTQLSVL.

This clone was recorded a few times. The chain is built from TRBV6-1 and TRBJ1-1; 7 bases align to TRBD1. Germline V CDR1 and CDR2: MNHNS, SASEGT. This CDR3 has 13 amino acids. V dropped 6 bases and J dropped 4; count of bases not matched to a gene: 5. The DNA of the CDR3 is TGTGCCAGCAGCACAACAGGGGCCACTGAAGCTTTCTTT. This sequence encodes CASSTTGATEAFF.

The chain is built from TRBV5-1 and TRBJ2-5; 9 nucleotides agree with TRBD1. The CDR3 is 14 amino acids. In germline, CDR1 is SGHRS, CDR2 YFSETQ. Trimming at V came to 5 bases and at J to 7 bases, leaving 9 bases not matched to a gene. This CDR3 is CASSSGQGPLTQYF. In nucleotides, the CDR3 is TGCGCCAGCAGTTCGGGACAGGGCCCTCTGACCCAGTACTTC. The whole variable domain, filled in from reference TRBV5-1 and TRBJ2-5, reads KAGVTQTPRYLIKTRGQQVTLSCSPISGHRSVSWYQQTPGQGLQFLFEYFSETQRNKGNFPGRFSGRQFSNSRSEMNVSTLELGDSALYLCASSSGQGPLTQYFGPGTRLLVL.

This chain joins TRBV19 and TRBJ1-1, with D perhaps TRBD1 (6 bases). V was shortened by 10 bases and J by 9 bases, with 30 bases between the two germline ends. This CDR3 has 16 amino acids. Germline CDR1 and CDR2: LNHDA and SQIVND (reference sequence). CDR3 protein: CATENIGTGVRGQAFF. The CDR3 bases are TGTGCCACCGAGAACATTGGCACCGGGGTCAGGGGACAAGCTTTCTTT.

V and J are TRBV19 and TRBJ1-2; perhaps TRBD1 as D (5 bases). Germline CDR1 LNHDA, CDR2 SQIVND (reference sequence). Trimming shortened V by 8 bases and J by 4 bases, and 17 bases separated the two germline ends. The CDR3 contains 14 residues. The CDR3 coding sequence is TGTGCCAGTCTCAGAAGTTTGGGGGGCTATGGCTACACCTTC. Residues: CASLRSLGGYGYTF.

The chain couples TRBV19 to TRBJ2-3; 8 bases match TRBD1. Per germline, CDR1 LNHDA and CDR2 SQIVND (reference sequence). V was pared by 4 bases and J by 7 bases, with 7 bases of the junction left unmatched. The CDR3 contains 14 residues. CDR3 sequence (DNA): TGTGCCAGTAGTACAGGGGGCCCCCCATATACGCAGTATTTT. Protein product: CASSTGGPPYTQYF. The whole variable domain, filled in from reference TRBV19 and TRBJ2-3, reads DGGITQSPKYLFRKEGQNVTLSCEQNLNHDAMYWYRQDPGQGLRLIYYSQIVNDFQKGDIAEGYSVSREKKESFPLTVTSAQKNPTAFYLCASSTGGPPYTQYFGPGTRLTVL.

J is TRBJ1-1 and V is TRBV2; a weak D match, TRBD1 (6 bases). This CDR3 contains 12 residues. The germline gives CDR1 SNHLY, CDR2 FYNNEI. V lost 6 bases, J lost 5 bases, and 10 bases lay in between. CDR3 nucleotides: TGTGCCAGCAGCCCTGACAGGACTGAAGCTTTCTTT. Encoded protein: CASSPDRTEAFF.

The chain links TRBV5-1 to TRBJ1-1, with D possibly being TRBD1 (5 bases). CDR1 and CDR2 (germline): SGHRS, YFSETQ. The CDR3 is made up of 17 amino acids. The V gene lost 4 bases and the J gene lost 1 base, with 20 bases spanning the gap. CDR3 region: CASSPQVRGTENTEAFF. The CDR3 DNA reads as TGCGCCAGCAGCCCCCAGGTTCGGGGGACGGAGAACACTGAAGCTTTCTTT.

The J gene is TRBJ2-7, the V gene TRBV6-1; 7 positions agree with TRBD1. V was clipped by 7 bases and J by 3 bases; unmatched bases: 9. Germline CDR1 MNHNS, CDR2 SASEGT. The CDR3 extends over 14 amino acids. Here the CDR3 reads CASTYGQEFYEQYF. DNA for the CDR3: TGTGCCAGCACTTACGGACAGGAATTCTACGAGCAGTACTTC.

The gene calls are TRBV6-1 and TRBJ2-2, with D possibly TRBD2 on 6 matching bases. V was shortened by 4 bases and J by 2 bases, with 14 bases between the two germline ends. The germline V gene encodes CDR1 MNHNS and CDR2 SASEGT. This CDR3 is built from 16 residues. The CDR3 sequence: CASSAQPGLNTGELFF. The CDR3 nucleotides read TGTGCCAGCAGTGCCCAACCGGGACTCAACACCGGGGAGCTGTTTTTT.

The CDR3 DNA sequence: TGTGCCAGCAGTCGGGACCGTTGGAAGGAAAAACTGTTTTTT. Its protein is CASSRDRWKEKLFF. V is TRBV6-1 and J is TRBJ1-4; TRBD1 might be the D (5 bases). Germline V lookup: CDR1 MNHNS, CDR2 SASEGT. CDR3 size: 14 residues. V was clipped by 5 bases and J by 8 bases, with 15 bases between them.

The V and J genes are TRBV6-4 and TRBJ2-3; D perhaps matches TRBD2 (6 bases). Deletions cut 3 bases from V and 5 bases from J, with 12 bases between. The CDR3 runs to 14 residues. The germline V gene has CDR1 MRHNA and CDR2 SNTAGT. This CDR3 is CASSEGGGGDTQYF. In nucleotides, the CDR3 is TGTGCCAGCAGTGAAGGTGGGGGAGGAGATACGCAGTATTTT.

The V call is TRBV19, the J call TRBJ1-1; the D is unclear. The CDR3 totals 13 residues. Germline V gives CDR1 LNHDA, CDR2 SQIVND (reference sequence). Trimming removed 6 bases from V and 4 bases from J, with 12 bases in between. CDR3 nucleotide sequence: TGTGCCAGTAGACAACCCGGGAGCACTGAAGCTTTCTTT. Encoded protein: CASRQPGSTEAFF.

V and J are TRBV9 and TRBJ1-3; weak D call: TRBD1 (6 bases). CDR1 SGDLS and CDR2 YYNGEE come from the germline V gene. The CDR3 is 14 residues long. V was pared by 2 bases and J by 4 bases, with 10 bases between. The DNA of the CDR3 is TGTGCCAGCAGCGTGGGGGGGCAAGGAAACACCATATATTTT. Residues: CASSVGGQGNTIYF.

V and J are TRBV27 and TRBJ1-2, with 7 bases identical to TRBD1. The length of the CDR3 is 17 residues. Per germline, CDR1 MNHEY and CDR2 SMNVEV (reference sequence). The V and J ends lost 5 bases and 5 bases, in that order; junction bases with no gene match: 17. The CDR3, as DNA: TGTGCCAGCAGTCTTCGGGACAGCTCTCTAGGAGTTTATGGCTACACCTTC. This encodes CASSLRDSSLGVYGYTF.

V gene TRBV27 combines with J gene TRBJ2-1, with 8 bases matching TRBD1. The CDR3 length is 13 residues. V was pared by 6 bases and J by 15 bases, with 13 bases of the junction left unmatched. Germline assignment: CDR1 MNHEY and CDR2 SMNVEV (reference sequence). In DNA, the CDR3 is TGTGCCAGCAGGGAGGACAGGGTCACTCTTCCGTTCTTC. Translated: CASREDRVTLPFF.

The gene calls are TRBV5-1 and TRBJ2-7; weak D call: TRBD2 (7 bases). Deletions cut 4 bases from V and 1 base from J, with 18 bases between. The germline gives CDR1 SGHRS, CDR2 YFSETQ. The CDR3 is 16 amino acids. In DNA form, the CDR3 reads TGCGCCAGCAGCATCCCGGGGGGCCAAACTTCCTACGAGCAGTACTTC. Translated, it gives CASSIPGGQTSYEQYF.

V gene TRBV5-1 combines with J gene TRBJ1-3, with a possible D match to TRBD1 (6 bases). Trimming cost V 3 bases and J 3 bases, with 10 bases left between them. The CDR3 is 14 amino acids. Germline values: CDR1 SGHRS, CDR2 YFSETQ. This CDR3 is CASSSGTLGNTIYF. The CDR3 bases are TGCGCCAGCAGCTCCGGGACACTTGGAAACACCATATATTTT.